A single T cell receptor beta chain is shown here with its context. The antigen is undetermined. The sample is drawn from a study of cytomegalovirus exposure and HLA in healthy donors. On the study more broadly: Earlier sequencing of approximately 200 million T cells yielded roughly 100 million unique TCR beta sequences.

These donors, healthy bone marrow donors, were studied. Primers included in the PCR were 60 Vbeta and 13 Jbeta primers. Libraries were prepared by immunoSEQ multiplex PCR; TCRdb keeps only in-frame clonotypes and omits some of them. The data contain approximately 180,000 clones, about 90% of them singletons. The length of the CDR3 is 13 residues. Germline lookup yields CDR1 SGHRS and CDR2 YFSETQ. Overall study findings and caveats: Most subjects had HLA-A and HLA-B alleles reportedly predicted accurately by TCR beta sequences.

This sequence was found in a girl less than two years old in good health and CMV-seronegative. The genes are TRBV5-1 and TRBJ2-5; the D gene is possibly TRBD1 (6 bases). The assigned J gene may be wrong: the sequence end matches TRBJ2-7 better. The material sequenced was PBMCs. The chain's CDR3 is CASSPTGSYEQYF. Here the CDR3 DNA reads TGCGCCAGCAGCCCCACAGGGTCCTACGAGCAGTACTTC.